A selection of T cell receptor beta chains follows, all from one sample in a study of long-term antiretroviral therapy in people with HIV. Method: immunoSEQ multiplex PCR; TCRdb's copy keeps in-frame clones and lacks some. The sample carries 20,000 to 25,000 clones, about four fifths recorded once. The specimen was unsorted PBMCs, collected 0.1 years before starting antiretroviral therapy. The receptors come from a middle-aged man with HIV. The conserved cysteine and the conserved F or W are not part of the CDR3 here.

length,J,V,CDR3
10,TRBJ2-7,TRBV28,ASNDRRYEQY
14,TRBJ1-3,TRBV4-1,ASSRSGPNSGNTIY
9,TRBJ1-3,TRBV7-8,ASSLGDTIY
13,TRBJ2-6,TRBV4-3,ASSRGGSGANVLT
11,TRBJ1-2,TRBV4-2,ASSQVGDYGYT
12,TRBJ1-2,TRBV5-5,ASSPAGQNYGYT
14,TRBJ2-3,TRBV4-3,ASSQEGFSSTDTQY
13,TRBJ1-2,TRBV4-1,ASSQGDGINYGYT
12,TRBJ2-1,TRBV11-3,ASSPGGVANEQF
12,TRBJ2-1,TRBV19,ASSIASPSNEQF
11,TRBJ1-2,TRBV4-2,ASSQTGGYGYT
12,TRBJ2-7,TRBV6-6,ASRSSGITYEQY
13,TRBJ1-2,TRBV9,ASSVATGGGYGYT
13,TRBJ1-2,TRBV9,ASSSSTGEYYGYT
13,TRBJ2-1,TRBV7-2,ASSKLAGSYNEQF
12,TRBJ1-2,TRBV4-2,ASSQAGEEWGYT
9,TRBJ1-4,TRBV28,ASRRTEKLF
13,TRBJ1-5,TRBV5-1,ASSPSGTDNQPQH
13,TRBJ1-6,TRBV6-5,ASSHPGGGYSPLH
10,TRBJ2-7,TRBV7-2,ASSFLGYEQY
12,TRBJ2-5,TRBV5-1,ASSHPQGSETQY
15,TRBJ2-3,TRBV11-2,ASSLDLVGGRTDTQY
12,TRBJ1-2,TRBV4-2,ASSQVHAADGYT
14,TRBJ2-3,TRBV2,ASSIPTGGPPDTQY
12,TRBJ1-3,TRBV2,ASSPQGNGNTIY
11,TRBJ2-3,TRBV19,ASSIGLADTQY
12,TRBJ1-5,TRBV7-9,ASSLSEGGQPQH
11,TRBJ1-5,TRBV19,ASSIDRAQPQH
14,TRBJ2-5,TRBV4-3,ASSQGTGQGGETQY
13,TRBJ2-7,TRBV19,ASSGLDRVVSEQY
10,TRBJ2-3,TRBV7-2,ASSLLGTEKY
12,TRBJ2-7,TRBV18,ASSPPGTGYEQY
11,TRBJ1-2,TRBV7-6,ASSLAGTGGYT
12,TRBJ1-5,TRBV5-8,ASSLGRDDQPQH
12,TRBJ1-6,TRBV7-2,ASSRGGGNSPLH
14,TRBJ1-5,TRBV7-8,ASSLLGSSGPQPQH
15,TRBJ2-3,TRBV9,ASSAPPGTVKADTQY
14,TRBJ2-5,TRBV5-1,ASSLRASGSQETQY
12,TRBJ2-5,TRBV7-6,ASSSNRGQETQY